The 23 T cell receptor beta chains listed next were all sequenced from one sample in a study of T cell responses to AZD1222 COVID-19 vaccine. Generated by immunoSEQ multiplex PCR, the TCRdb table keeps only in-frame clones and is missing some. The table lists more than 150,000 clones, 87% of them singletons. The sample here was peripheral blood, taken 28 days after the second AZD1222 dose. These receptors were taken from an adult who received the AZD1222 COVID-19 vaccine.

The chain has TRBV9 and TRBJ1-5; D gene ambiguous. V shed 4 bases and J shed 6 bases, with 17 bases lying between them. The CDR3 contains 15 residues. The V gene's germline CDR1 is SGDLS and CDR2 YYNGEE. The CDR3 DNA reads TGTGCCAGCAGCCCCCAGAGCGGGGAAGGTCAGCCCCAGCATTTT. This sequence encodes CASSPQSGEGQPQHF.

This clone was detected once. The gene calls are TRBV5-1 and TRBJ2-5; no reliable D call. In germline, CDR1 is SGHRS, CDR2 YFSETQ. Between the trimmed V and J ends, which lost 2 bases and 1 base, there was a span of 9 bases. The CDR3 totals 14 residues. The CDR3 DNA sequence: TGCGCCAGCAGCTTTGTAACAGCCCAAGAGACCCAGTACTTC. This codes for CASSFVTAQETQYF.

This clone was detected once. The chain combines TRBV14 with TRBJ2-1; TRBD2 is a possible D gene (7 bases). Germline V gives CDR1 SGHDN, CDR2 FVKESK. This CDR3 has 17 amino acids. V was trimmed by 2 bases and J by 9 bases, leaving 23 bases between them. The DNA of the CDR3 is TGTGCCAGCAGCCAATCGGGGGAGGGGGAGCCCCTTGGTGAGCAGTTCTTC. Translating gives CASSQSGEGEPLGEQFF. The entire variable domain, with the rest obtained from reference TRBV14 and TRBJ2-1, is as follows: EAGVTQFPSHSVIEKGQTVTLRCDPISGHDNLYWYRRVMGKEIKFLLHFVKESKQDESGMPNNRFLAERTGGTYSTLKVQPAELEDSGVYFCASSQSGEGEPLGEQFFGPGTRLTVL.

V is TRBV24-1 and J is TRBJ1-2; no reliable D call. In germline, CDR1 is KGHDR, CDR2 SFDVKD. The CDR3 runs to 13 residues. V was cut by 4 bases and J by 7 bases, with 12 bases left in between. DNA of the CDR3: TGTGCCACCAGTGAGTGGGTGGGAAGTGGCTACACCTTC. Amino acids: CATSEWVGSGYTF.

The rearrangement uses TRBV27 and TRBJ2-7; 7 bases line up with TRBD1. The CDR3 consists of 16 residues. V gave up 10 bases and J gave up 0 bases; unmatched junction bases: 15. The V gene's germline CDR1 is MNHEY and CDR2 SMNVEV (reference sequence). CDR3 in amino acids: CAKYPKPGTASYEQYF. The DNA for the CDR3 is TGTGCCAAGTATCCTAAACCCGGGACAGCCTCCTACGAGCAGTACTTC.

Turning to this clone: Other DNA sequences in the same sample also yield this CDR3. V usage is TRBV9 and J usage is TRBJ1-6, with D unclear. Trimming took 2 bases from V and 7 from J, leaving 10 bases between them. The germline V gene has CDR1 SGDLS and CDR2 YYNGEE. This CDR3 spans 14 amino acids. Here the CDR3 reads CASSVSQGNSPLHF. Here the CDR3 DNA reads TGTGCCAGCAGCGTCTCACAAGGAAATTCACCCCTCCACTTT.

This chain links TRBV7-8 with TRBJ2-1; tentative D call: TRBD1 (6 bases). Germline V gives CDR1 SGHVS, CDR2 FQNEAQ. This CDR3 contains 17 residues. The V end lost 0 bases, the J end lost 14 bases, and 26 bases lay between the germline ends. The CDR3 nucleotides are TGTGCCAGCAGCTTAGCCCCAGGGGCGATGGGTGGTCGGGTAGAGTTCTTC. Translation gives CASSLAPGAMGGRVEFF.

This sequence joins TRBV27 and TRBJ1-6; D call uncertain. Trimming removed 3 bases from V and 0 bases from J, with 18 bases in between. Germline-derived CDR1 and CDR2 are MNHEY and SMNVEV (reference sequence). The CDR3 has 19 residues. The DNA for the CDR3 is TGTGCCAGCAGTTTGTTAGGGCAGAAAGGGAGCTCCTATAATTCACCCCTCCACTTT. It encodes CASSLLGQKGSSYNSPLHF.

The rearrangement uses TRBV7-2 and TRBJ2-3; no reliable D call. This CDR3 is 12 amino acids long. Deletions cut 6 bases from V and 4 bases from J, with 8 bases between. Germline CDR1 SGHTA, CDR2 FQGNSA. DNA of the CDR3: TGTGCCAGCAGGAAAGATGCAGATACGCAGTATTTT. Its translation: CASRKDADTQYF.

The chain is built from TRBV11-2 and TRBJ2-1; D call uncertain. V gave up 5 bases and J gave up 4 bases, with 15 bases separating them. The CDR3 has 15 residues. Germline CDR1 SGHAT, CDR2 FQNNGV. For the CDR3, the DNA is TGTGCCAGCAGCGACTCCGGGTACAGTTACAATGAGCAGTTCTTC. This sequence encodes CASSDSGYSYNEQFF. The full variable domain, in which reference TRBV11-2 and TRBJ2-1 provide the parts outside the CDR3, is EAGVAQSPRYKIIEKRQSVAFWCNPISGHATLYWYQQILGQGPKLLIQFQNNGVVDDSQLPKDRFSAERLKGVDSTLKIQPAKLEDSAVYLCASSDSGYSYNEQFFGPGTRLTVL.

The chain couples TRBV7-9 to TRBJ2-1; 7 positions agree with TRBD2. The CDR3 length is 14 residues. The V segment lost 4 bases and the J segment 8 bases; nucleotides outside the gene matches: 8. The germline V gene encodes CDR1 SEHNR and CDR2 FQNEAQ (reference sequence). CDR3 nucleotide sequence: TGTGCCAGCAGCTCAGAGGGACTAACCGATGAGCAGTTCTTC. Its protein product is CASSSEGLTDEQFF.

This clone was counted between two and nine times. The chain joins TRBV19 to TRBJ2-2; 7 bases match TRBD2. V was clipped by 4 bases and J by 6 bases; unmatched bases: 11. Germline V CDR1 and CDR2: LNHDA, SQIVND (reference sequence). The CDR3 length is 16 residues. The DNA for the CDR3 is TGTGCCAGTAGTACTTCGACCGGGACTAATGCCGGGGAGCTGTTTTTT. It is translated as CASSTSTGTNAGELFF.

The chain employs TRBV4-2 and TRBJ1-5; TRBD1 matches at 10 bases. The CDR3 spans 15 residues. V trimming: 0 bases; J trimming: 7 bases; junction bases outside the gene matches: 3. Germline-derived CDR1 and CDR2 are LGHNA and YNFKEQ. CDR3: CASSQDGTGVQPQHF. The CDR3 bases are TGTGCCAGCAGCCAAGATGGGACAGGGGTCCAGCCCCAGCATTTT.

This chain connects TRBV18 to TRBJ1-1, with TRBD1 matching over 8 bases. Trimming took 6 bases from V and 2 from J; bases not matched to a gene: 11. This CDR3 has 16 amino acids. Per germline, CDR1 KGHSH and CDR2 LQKENI. The CDR3 sequence is CASSLTGAYANTEAFF. CDR3 sequence (DNA): TGTGCCAGCTCCCTGACAGGGGCGTATGCTAACACTGAAGCTTTCTTT.

The V and J genes are TRBV11-3 and TRBJ2-1; D not resolved. Germline assignment: CDR1 SGHNT and CDR2 YENEEA. V lost 4 bases and J 2 bases, leaving 9 bases between the germline ends. The CDR3 spans 14 residues. The CDR3 is CASSSQATYNEQFF. The DNA of the CDR3 is TGTGCCAGCAGCTCACAAGCGACCTACAATGAGCAGTTCTTC.

This clone was seen just once. Within the sample, other DNA sequences also encode this same CDR3. The rearrangement links TRBV6-1 to TRBJ1-5; 7 bases are a match to TRBD1. This CDR3 is built from 15 residues. The V gene's germline CDR1 is MNHNS and CDR2 SASEGT. With V trimmed by 0 bases and J by 4 bases, 3 bases remained unmatched. This chain's CDR3 is CASSEAGGSNQPQHF. Here the CDR3 DNA reads TGTGCCAGCAGTGAAGCAGGGGGCTCTAATCAGCCCCAGCATTTT.

V is TRBV18 and J is TRBJ1-6; 7 bases align to TRBD1. V trimming: 6 bases; J trimming: 10 bases; junction bases outside the gene matches: 12. CDR1 is KGHSH and CDR2 is LQKENI in the germline V gene. The CDR3 sequence is 15 residues long. This chain's CDR3 is CASSPAGTETSPLHF. The CDR3 DNA follows: TGTGCCAGCTCTCCCGCCGGGACAGAGACCTCACCCCTCCACTTT.

V usage is TRBV4-3 and J usage is TRBJ2-1; D not resolved. This CDR3 spans 16 amino acids. Germline V gene sequence: CDR1 LGHNA, CDR2 YSLEER. Trimming shortened V by 0 bases and J by 5 bases, and 14 bases separated the two germline ends. The CDR3 spells CASSQEANVANNEQFF. The DNA for the CDR3 is TGCGCCAGCAGCCAAGAAGCCAACGTGGCAAACAATGAGCAGTTCTTC.

This sequence joins TRBV28 and TRBJ2-7; a possible D gene is TRBD2 (7 bases). This CDR3 has 15 amino acids. The ends were cut back, 4 bases at V and 1 base at J, with 14 bases in the middle. Germline assignment: CDR1 MDHEN and CDR2 SYDVKM. CDR3 nucleotides: TGTGCCAGCAGTTCGTGGGGGGGGCGATCCTACGAGCAGTACTTC. It is translated as CASSSWGGRSYEQYF.

The V gene is TRBV9, the J gene TRBJ2-1, with a weak D call TRBD2 (6 bases). Germline CDR1 reads SGDLS; CDR2 reads YYNGEE. The CDR3 runs 16 residues. Trimming cost V 0 bases and J 5 bases, with 15 bases left between them. CDR3 in DNA: TGTGCCAGCAGCGTAGGCCCCTCCACGGGGGACAATGAGCAGTTCTTC. This encodes CASSVGPSTGDNEQFF.

This chain joins TRBV5-1 and TRBJ1-6; the D gene is possibly TRBD1 (6 bases). The ends were cut back, 4 bases at V and 5 bases at J, with 13 bases in the middle. This CDR3 region has 15 residues. Germline V gene sequence: CDR1 SGHRS, CDR2 YFSETQ. Here the CDR3 reads CASSVQGFHNSPLHF. As DNA, the CDR3 is TGCGCCAGCAGCGTACAGGGTTTTCATAATTCACCCCTCCACTTT. Drawing the rest from reference TRBV5-1 and TRBJ1-6, the complete variable domain is KAGVTQTPRYLIKTRGQQVTLSCSPISGHRSVSWYQQTPGQGLQFLFEYFSETQRNKGNFPGRFSGRQFSNSRSEMNVSTLELGDSALYLCASSVQGFHNSPLHFGNGTRLTVT.

The rearrangement links TRBV18 to TRBJ1-1; tentatively, D is TRBD1 (6 bases). Germline-derived CDR1 and CDR2 are KGHSH and LQKENI. V was trimmed by 3 bases and J by 6 bases, leaving 11 bases between them. This CDR3 has 13 residues. The CDR3 DNA follows: TGTGCCAGCTCACCCTACAGGGATTCTGAAGCTTTCTTT. Protein product: CASSPYRDSEAFF.

With regard to this clone: At the DNA level, this CDR3 is encoded by other sequences in the same sample as well. The chain employs TRBV6-5 and TRBJ2-5; no clear D gene. In germline, CDR1 is MNHEY, CDR2 SVGAGI. The CDR3 sequence is 12 residues long. V was shortened by 6 bases and J by 1 base, with 6 bases between the two germline ends. This CDR3 reads CASSRPQETQYF. The CDR3 DNA reads as TGTGCCAGCAGCCGACCCCAAGAGACCCAGTACTTC.